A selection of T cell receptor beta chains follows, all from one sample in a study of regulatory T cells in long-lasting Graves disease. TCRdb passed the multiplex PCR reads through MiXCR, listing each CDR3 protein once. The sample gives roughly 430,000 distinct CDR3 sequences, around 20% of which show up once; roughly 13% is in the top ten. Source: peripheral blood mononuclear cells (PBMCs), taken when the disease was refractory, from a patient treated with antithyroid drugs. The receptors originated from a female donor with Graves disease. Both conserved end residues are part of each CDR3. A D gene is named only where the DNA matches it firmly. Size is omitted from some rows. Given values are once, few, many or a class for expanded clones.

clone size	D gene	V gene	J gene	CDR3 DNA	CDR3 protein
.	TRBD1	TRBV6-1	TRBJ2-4	TGTGCCACCTTCGACAGGGGAGCCAAAAACATTCAGTACTTC	CATFDRGAKNIQYF
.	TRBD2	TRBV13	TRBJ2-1	TGTGCCAGCAGCCAAGGACTAGCGGGAGTTGAGCAGTTCTTC	CASSQGLAGVEQFF
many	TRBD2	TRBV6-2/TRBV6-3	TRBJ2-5	TGTGCCAGCAGTGATTACGGGACTAGCGGTTCCCAAGAGACCCAGTACTTC	CASSDYGTSGSQETQYF
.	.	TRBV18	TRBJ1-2	TGTGCCAGCTCGGAGGTCGACAGGACCGGCTACACCTTC	CASSEVDRTGYTF
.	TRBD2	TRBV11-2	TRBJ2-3	TGTGCCAGCAGCCGTAGCGGGAGCGGCACAGATACGCAGTATTTT	CASSRSGSGTDTQYF
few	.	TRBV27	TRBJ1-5	TGTGCCAGCGGCTCGGCGCGGCGGGGCAATCAGCCCCAGCATTTT	CASGSARRGNQPQHF
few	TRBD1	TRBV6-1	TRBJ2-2	TGTGCCAGCAGTCCGGGACAGGGAACGAACACCGGGGAGCTGTTTTTT	CASSPGQGTNTGELFF
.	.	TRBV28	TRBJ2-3	TGTGCCAGCAGTTTTTACCAGGGGGGAGAGCACTCAGATACGCAGTATTTT	CASSFYQGGEHSDTQYF
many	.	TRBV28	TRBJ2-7	TGTGCCACCGTAACCGGGGGCAAGGTCCCCTACGAGCAGTACTTC	CATVTGGKVPYEQYF
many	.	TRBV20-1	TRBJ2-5	TGCAGTGCCAAGGGTCTTAAAGAGACCCAGTACTTC	CSAKGLKETQYF
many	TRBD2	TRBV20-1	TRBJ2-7	TGCAGTACGGAAGCTAGCGGCGAGCAGTACTTC	CSTEASGEQYF
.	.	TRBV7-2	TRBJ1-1	TGTGCCAGCAGCTTAGGCTACAGGGAGGGCGCTTTCTTT	CASSLGYREGAFF
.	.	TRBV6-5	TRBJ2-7	TGTGCCAGCAGTTACTCAGGATACTACGAGCAGTACTTC	CASSYSGYYEQYF
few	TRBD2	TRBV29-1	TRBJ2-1	TGCAGCGTTAAGACTAGCGGGACGGGCAATGAGCAGTTCTTC	CSVKTSGTGNEQFF
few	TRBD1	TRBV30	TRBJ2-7	TGTGCCTGGAGTGTACGACAGGGTGGCGAGCAGTACTTC	CAWSVRQGGEQYF
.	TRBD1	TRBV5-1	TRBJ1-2	TGCGCCAGCAGCGGAACAGGGGGCGCTATCTCTGGCTACACCTTC	CASSGTGGAISGYTF
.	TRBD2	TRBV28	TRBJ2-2	TGTGCCAGCAGCGGGACTAGCGGGAGGGCCTATCTTGCCGGGGAGCTGTTTTTT	CASSGTSGRAYLAGELFF
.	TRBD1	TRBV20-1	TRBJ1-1	TGCGGGGGACAGGCCATGAACACTGAAGCTTTCTTT	CGGQAMNTEAFF
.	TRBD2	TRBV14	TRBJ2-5	TGTGCCTGCAGACTAGCGGGAGCAGAGGCCCAGTACTTC	CACRLAGAEAQYF
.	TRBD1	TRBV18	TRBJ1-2	TGTGCCAGCTCACCTTCGACAGGGGGCCGGGGTAACTATGGCTACACCTTC	CASSPSTGGRGNYGYTF
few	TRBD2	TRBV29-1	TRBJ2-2	TGCAGCGTTGAAGATCTAATATCGCTAGCGGCGAACACCGGGGAGCTGTTTTTT	CSVEDLISLAANTGELFF
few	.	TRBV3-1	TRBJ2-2	TGTGCCAGCAGCCAAGGCCTAACAGGGATCAACACCGGGGAGCTGTTTTTT	CASSQGLTGINTGELFF
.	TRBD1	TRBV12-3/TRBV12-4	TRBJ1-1	TGTGCCAGCAGTTCCCCGGGACAGGGGGGGACTGAAGCTTTCTTT	CASSSPGQGGTEAFF
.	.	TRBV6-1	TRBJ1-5	TGTGCCAGCAGTCTCGACAACAAAGGGAATCAGCCCCAGCATTTT	CASSLDNKGNQPQHF